These 18 T cell receptor beta chains were sequenced from one sample in a study of metastatic and nonmetastatic thyroid tumors. TCRdb ran MiXCR on the PCR reads. In the table there are about 35,000 clones, about 18% of which are singletons. No patient had received any treatment before thyroid surgery. Sequenced input: blood. The receptors were sampled from a male donor with papillary thyroid cancer or a benign thyroid nodule (not recorded which). Some clones in this sample may be carry-over from other donors' samples.

This chain connects TRBV20-1 to TRBJ1-2, with 7 bases lining up with TRBD1. The CDR3 totals 12 residues. With 8 bases clipped from V and 9 bases from J, the junction kept 12 bases outside the gene matches. Germline-derived CDR1 and CDR2 are DFQATT and SNEGSKA (reference sequence). The CDR3 is CSRREGANCYTF. Written as DNA, the CDR3 is TGCAGTAGGCGGGAGGGGGCTAACTGCTACACCTTC.

This clone is medium-sized within its sample. The V call is TRBV28, the J call TRBJ2-7; 12 nucleotides line up with TRBD1. Per the germline V gene, CDR1 is MDHEN and CDR2 is SYDVKM. The V and J ends lost 2 bases and 5 bases, in that order; junction bases with no gene match: 16. This CDR3 comprises 19 residues. The CDR3 region has the DNA TGTGCCAGCAGTTTAGAGTTTGGGACAGGGGGCGCGTGGGACCACGAGCAGTACTTC. Protein product: CASSLEFGTGGAWDHEQYF.

This clone was seen ten or more times. This chain connects TRBV6-4 to TRBJ1-5; 10 nucleotides line up with TRBD1. Trimming removed 0 bases from V and 4 bases from J; junction bases left unmatched: 0. Germline-derived CDR1 and CDR2 are MRHNA and SNTAGT. The length of the CDR3 is 15 residues. The CDR3 DNA follows: TGTGCCAGCAGTGACTCGGGACAGGGGAATCAGCCCCAGCATTTT. It is translated as CASSDSGQGNQPQHF.

This clone has just a few counts. One end of the junction is discordant with germline, which a read error may explain. This sequence joins TRBV6-4 and TRBJ2-2, with TRBD2 as a possible D gene (6 bases). The CDR3 totals 16 residues. The germline gives CDR1 MRHNA, CDR2 SNTAGT. The CDR3 spells CASSPGGESGPGELFF. In DNA, the CDR3 is TGTGCCAGCAGCCCCGGGGGAGAGAGTGGCCCCGGTGAGCTGTTTTTT.

The rearrangement joins TRBV4-1 to TRBJ2-3; D gene uncertain. The CDR3 contains 15 residues. With 0 bases removed from V and 0 bases from J, the gap between germline ends came to 7 bases. CDR1 is MGHRA and CDR2 is YSYEKL in the germline V gene. The CDR3 DNA reads TGCGCCAGCAGCCAAGATGGTGGGAGCACAGATACGCAGTATTTT. It is translated as CASSQDGGSTDTQYF.

This clone has ten or more counts. The identical CDR3 is also encoded by other nucleotide sequences in the sample. The V and J genes are TRBV7-8 and TRBJ1-6; D not resolved. V lost 1 base, J lost 7 bases, and 8 bases lay in between. Germline V gene sequence: CDR1 SGHVS, CDR2 FQNEAQ. The length of the CDR3 is 14 residues. The CDR3 sequence: CASSLVQRNSPLHF. DNA of the CDR3: TGTGCCAGCAGCTTAGTACAGCGGAATTCACCCCTCCACTTT.

This clone was counted ten times or more. This chain joins TRBV29-1 and TRBJ2-7, with D perhaps matching TRBD1 (5 bases). The CDR3 is 14 amino acids. V was pared by 4 bases and J by 0 bases, with 13 bases between. Germline CDR1 reads SQVTM; CDR2 reads ANQGSEA. This CDR3 is CSVGQPGDSYEQYF. CDR3 nucleotides: TGCAGCGTTGGACAGCCTGGGGACTCCTACGAGCAGTACTTC.

Points on this clone: A much more abundant neighbour one base away suggests this may be a read error. This chain uses TRBV5-6 with TRBJ2-3, with D possibly being TRBD1 or TRBD2 (5 bases each). Per the germline V gene, CDR1 is SGHDT and CDR2 is YYEEEE. V was clipped by 3 bases and J by 4 bases, with 18 bases between them. CDR3 length equals 16 residues. The CDR3 region has the DNA TGTGCCAGCAGCTGGTGTGAAAGGGACGGTTCAGATACGCAGTATTTT. Encoded protein: CASSWCERDGSDTQYF.

Concerning this clone itself: One end of the junction fails to match germline, which may point to a read error. This chain links TRBV28 with TRBJ1-5; TRBD1 matches 8 bases. The V gene's germline CDR1 is MDHEN and CDR2 SYDVKM. CDR3 length equals 15 residues. DNA of the CDR3: TGTGCCATCAGTACAAGACAGGGGCGCAATCAGCCCCAGCATTTT. It translates to CAISTRQGRNQPQHF. The full variable domain, in which reference TRBV28 and TRBJ1-5 provide the parts outside the CDR3, is DVKVTQSSRYLVKRTGEKVFLECVQDMDHENMFWYRQDPGLGLRLIYFSYDVKMKEKGDIPEGYSVSREKKERFSLILESASTNQTSMYLCAISTRQGRNQPQHFGDGTRLSIL.

The chain combines TRBV12-5 with TRBJ1-3, with D uncertain. V lost 0 bases and J 4 bases, leaving 13 bases between the germline ends. The CDR3 is 16 amino acids. Germline V CDR1 and CDR2: LGHNT, FRNRAP. DNA for the CDR3: TGTGCTAGTGGTTTGGTTACCGCGCAGCCAGGAAACACCATATATTTT. Translated, it gives CASGLVTAQPGNTIYF.

The gene calls are TRBV5-1 and TRBJ2-7; D ambiguous. Germline V CDR1 and CDR2: SGHRS, YFSETQ. The CDR3 contains 15 residues. V dropped 5 bases and J dropped 6 bases, with 21 bases sitting between them. CDR3 in amino acids: CASSRGPPPWGEQYF. Here the CDR3 DNA reads TGCGCCAGCAGTCGAGGACCGCCTCCGTGGGGCGAGCAGTACTTC. The full variable domain, rest sourced from reference TRBV5-1 and TRBJ2-7, is KAGVTQTPRYLIKTRGQQVTLSCSPISGHRSVSWYQQTPGQGLQFLFEYFSETQRNKGNFPGRFSGRQFSNSRSEMNVSTLELGDSALYLCASSRGPPPWGEQYFGPGTRLTVT.

Many counts were recorded for this clone. The V gene is TRBV3-1, the J gene TRBJ2-3, with 9 bases that match TRBD1. CDR3 size: 16 residues. Germline V gives CDR1 LGHDT, CDR2 YNNKEL (reference sequence). J lost 8 bases, V lost 0 bases, and 9 bases had no gene match. The CDR3 loop is CASSQEEGQGTLTQYF. The CDR3 nucleotides are TGTGCCAGCAGCCAAGAGGAAGGACAGGGGACTCTTACGCAGTATTTT.

This clone was recorded at least ten times. The chain carries TRBV5-6 and TRBJ1-1; D possibly corresponds to TRBD1 (5 bases). Germline V CDR1 and CDR2: SGHDT, YYEEEE. V was cut by 1 base and J by 0 bases, with 13 bases left in between. This CDR3 contains 16 residues. This chain's CDR3 is CASSLSAGQVNTEAFF. Here the CDR3 DNA reads TGTGCCAGCAGCTTGAGTGCAGGACAAGTGAACACTGAAGCTTTCTTT.

Regarding this clone: At one of its ends the junction is not consistent with the germline gene, which may arise from a read error. V usage is TRBV3-1 and J usage is TRBJ1-1; D is ambiguous. Germline CDR1 is LGHDT and CDR2 is YNNKEL (reference sequence). CDR3 length equals 14 residues. CDR3 bases: TGTACCAGCAGCCAAGGAGGCCATGGCACTGAAGCTTTCTTT. It translates to CTSSQGGHGTEAFF.

This clone has at least ten counts. V gene TRBV2 combines with J gene TRBJ2-1; 7 positions match TRBD1. Trimming took 8 bases from V and 6 from J; bases not matched to a gene: 4. The length of the CDR3 is 12 residues. Per germline, CDR1 SNHLY and CDR2 FYNNEI. The CDR3 nucleotides are TGTGCCAGCCAGGGGGTAGTCAATGAGCAGTTCTTC. Translating it yields CASQGVVNEQFF.

In regard to this clone: The limits of the CDR3 on the DNA are not certain, so only TCRdb's listed CDR3 is given. V and J are TRBV11-2 and TRBJ1-2. The CDR3 sequence runs 17 residues, both termini included. CDR1 and CDR2 from the germline V gene are SGHAT and FQNNGV. The CDR3: CASSFYICSVDGYGYTF.

This clone is labeled as medium-sized. V and J are TRBV19 and TRBJ1-3; D is possibly TRBD1 (5 bases). This CDR3 comprises 13 residues. In germline, CDR1 is LNHDA, CDR2 SQIVND (reference sequence). V lost 7 bases and J lost 7, with 14 bases in between. The CDR3 sequence is CASTQEGRNTIYF. The CDR3 nucleotides read TGTGCCAGTACCCAGGAGGGGCGGAACACCATATATTTT.

A remark on this clone: Its ends do not fully match the called genes, so a read error is possible. V usage is TRBV7-2 and J usage is TRBJ2-7; TRBD2 matches 7 bases. Germline V lookup: CDR1 SGHTA, CDR2 FQGNSA. This CDR3 has 15 residues. The CDR3 DNA follows: TGTGCCAGCAACCCTTTGGGGAGGGCCTCCGACGAGCAGTACTTC. Translating gives CASNPLGRASDEQYF.